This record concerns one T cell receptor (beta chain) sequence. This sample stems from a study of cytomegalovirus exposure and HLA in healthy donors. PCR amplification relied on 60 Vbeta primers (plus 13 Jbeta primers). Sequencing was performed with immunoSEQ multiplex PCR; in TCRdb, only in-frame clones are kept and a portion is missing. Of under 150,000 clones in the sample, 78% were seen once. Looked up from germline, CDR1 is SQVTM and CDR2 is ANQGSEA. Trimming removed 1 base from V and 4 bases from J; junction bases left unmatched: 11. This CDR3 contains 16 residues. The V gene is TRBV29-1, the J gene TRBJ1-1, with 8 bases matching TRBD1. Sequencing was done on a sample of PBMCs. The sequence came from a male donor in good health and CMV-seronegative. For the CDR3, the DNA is TGCAGCGTTGAAGGGGTTGGACAGGGAGATTTCACTGAAGCTTTCTTT. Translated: CSVEGVGQGDFTEAFF.